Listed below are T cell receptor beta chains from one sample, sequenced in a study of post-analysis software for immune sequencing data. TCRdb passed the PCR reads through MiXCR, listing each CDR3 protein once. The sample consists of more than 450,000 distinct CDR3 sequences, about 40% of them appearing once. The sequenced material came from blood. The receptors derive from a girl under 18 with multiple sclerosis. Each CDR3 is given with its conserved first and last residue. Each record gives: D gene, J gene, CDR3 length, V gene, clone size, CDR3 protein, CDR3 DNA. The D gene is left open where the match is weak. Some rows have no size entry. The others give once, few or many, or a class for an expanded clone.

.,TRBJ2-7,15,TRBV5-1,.,CASSLTKGEGLEQYF,TGCGCCAGCAGCTTAACGAAGGGAGAGGGCCTGGAGCAGTACTTC
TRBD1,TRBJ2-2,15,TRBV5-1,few,CASSYPDRDTGELFF,TGCGCCAGCAGCTATCCGGACAGGGACACCGGGGAGCTGTTTTTT
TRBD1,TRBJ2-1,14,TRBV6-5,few,CASSEGARYNEQFF,TGTGCCAGCAGCGAGGGGGCGCGATACAATGAGCAGTTCTTC
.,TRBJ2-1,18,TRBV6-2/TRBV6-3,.,CASSYPVPRPSSYNEQFF,TGTGCCAGCAGTTACCCGGTTCCTCGCCCCAGCTCCTACAATGAGCAGTTCTTC
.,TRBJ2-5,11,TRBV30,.,CAWSVPETQYF,TGTGCCTGGAGTGTACCCGAGACCCAGTACTTC
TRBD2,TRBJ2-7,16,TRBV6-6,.,CASSPPSAGGLYEQYF,TGTGCCAGCAGTCCCCCCTCGGCGGGGGGACTGTACGAGCAGTACTTC
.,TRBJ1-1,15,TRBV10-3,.,CAISELRGSLTEAFF,TGTGCCATCAGTGAGTTAAGGGGCTCCCTAACTGAAGCTTTCTTT
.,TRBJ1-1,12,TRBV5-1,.,CASSLEADEAFF,TGCGCCAGCAGCTTGGAGGCCGATGAAGCTTTCTTT
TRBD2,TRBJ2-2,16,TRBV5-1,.,CASSFGLAANTGELFF,TGCGCCAGCAGCTTCGGACTAGCGGCCAACACCGGGGAGCTGTTTTTT
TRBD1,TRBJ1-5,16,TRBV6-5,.,CASRSGQGVGNQPQHF,TGTGCCAGCAGGTCTGGACAGGGGGTTGGCAATCAGCCCCAGCATTTT
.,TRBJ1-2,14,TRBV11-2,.,CASGPGGGFYGYTF,TGTGCCAGCGGCCCCGGGGGGGGCTTCTATGGCTACACCTTC
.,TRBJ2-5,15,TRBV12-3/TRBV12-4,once,CASSITVPARETQYF,TGTGCCAGCAGTATAACCGTCCCAGCGAGAGAGACCCAGTACTTC
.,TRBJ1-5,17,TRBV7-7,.,CASSLVARGPSNQPQHF,TGTGCTAGCAGCTTAGTAGCCAGGGGCCCTTCAAATCAGCCCCAGCATTTT
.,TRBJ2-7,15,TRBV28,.,CASSLRGGALYEQYF,TGTGCCAGCAGTTTAAGAGGGGGGGCCCTCTACGAGCAGTACTTC
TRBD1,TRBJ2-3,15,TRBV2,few,CASGVRTGATDTQYF,TGTGCCAGCGGGGTCCGGACAGGGGCGACAGATACGCAGTATTTT
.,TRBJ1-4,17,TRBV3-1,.,CASSQDAGAATNEKLFF,TGTGCCAGCAGCCAAGACGCAGGGGCTGCAACTAATGAAAAACTGTTTTTT
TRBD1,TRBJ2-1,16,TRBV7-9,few,CASSSATGNGGNEQFF,TGTGCCAGCAGCTCCGCGACAGGGAACGGTGGCAATGAGCAGTTCTTC
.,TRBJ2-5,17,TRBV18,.,CASSPPGWKLPSETQYF,TGTGCCAGCTCACCACCTGGATGGAAATTACCTTCGGAGACCCAGTACTTC
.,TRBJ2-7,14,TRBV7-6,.,CASSSSRTDHEQYF,TGTGCCAGCAGCTCTTCGAGGACAGACCACGAGCAGTACTTC
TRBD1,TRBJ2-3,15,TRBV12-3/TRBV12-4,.,CASSPRGPSTDAQYF,TGTGCCAGCAGTCCCAGGGGGCCTAGCACAGATGCGCAGTATTTT
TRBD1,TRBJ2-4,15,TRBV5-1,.,CASSRGTGLKNIQYF,TGCGCCAGCAGCCGCGGGACAGGCCTCAAAAACATTCAGTACTTC
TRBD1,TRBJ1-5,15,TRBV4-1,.,CASSHSGQSNQPQHF,TGCGCCAGCAGCCACTCGGGACAGAGCAATCAGCCCCAGCATTTT
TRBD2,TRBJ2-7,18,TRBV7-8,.,CASSLAVTYSPGGYEQYF,TGTGCCAGCAGCTTAGCTGTGACATACTCTCCGGGGGGTTACGAGCAGTACTTC
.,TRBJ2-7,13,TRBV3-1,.,CASSQDRRHEQYF,TGTGCCAGCAGCCAAGATAGGAGACACGAGCAGTACTTC
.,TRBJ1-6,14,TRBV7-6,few,CASSLSSGASPLHF,TGTGCCAGCAGCCTTTCATCCGGGGCTTCACCCCTCCACTTT
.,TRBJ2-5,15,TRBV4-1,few,CASSQEPLVEETQYF,TGCGCCAGCAGCCAAGAACCCCTAGTAGAAGAGACCCAGTACTTC
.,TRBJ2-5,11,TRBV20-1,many,CSASTGETQYF,TGCAGTGCTAGCACAGGAGAGACCCAGTACTTC
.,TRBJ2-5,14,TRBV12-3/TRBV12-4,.,CASSLNRHQETQYF,TGTGCCAGCAGTTTAAATCGGCACCAAGAGACCCAGTACTTC
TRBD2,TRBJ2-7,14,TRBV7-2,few,CASTPGGSSYEQYF,TGTGCCAGCACCCCGGGGGGGTCTTCCTACGAGCAGTACTTC
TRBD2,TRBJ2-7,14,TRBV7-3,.,CASSPAGGGYEQYF,TGTGCCAGCAGCCCCGCGGGAGGGGGCTACGAGCAGTACTTC
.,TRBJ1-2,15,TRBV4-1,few,CASSLEGPGDYGYTF,TGCGCCAGCAGCCTCGAGGGTCCCGGCGACTATGGCTACACCTTC
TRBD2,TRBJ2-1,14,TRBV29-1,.,CSVSLAGEGNEQFF,TGCAGCGTCTCTCTAGCGGGAGAAGGGAATGAGCAGTTCTTC
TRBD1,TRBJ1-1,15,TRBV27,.,CASSVTGTENTEAFF,TGTGCCAGCAGTGTCACCGGGACAGAGAACACTGAAGCTTTCTTT
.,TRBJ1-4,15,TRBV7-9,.,CASSARARKGEKLFF,TGTGCCAGCAGCGCCCGGGCCCGAAAGGGGGAAAAACTGTTTTTT
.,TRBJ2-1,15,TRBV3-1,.,CASSQGERAYNEQFF,TGTGCCAGCAGCCAAGGTGAGAGGGCCTACAATGAGCAGTTCTTC
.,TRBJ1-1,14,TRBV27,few,CASSPLRAGKYAFF,TGTGCCAGCAGTCCACTCCGGGCAGGGAAGTACGCTTTCTTT
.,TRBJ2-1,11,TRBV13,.,CASSLASEQFF,TGTGCCAGCAGCTTAGCTTCTGAGCAGTTCTTC
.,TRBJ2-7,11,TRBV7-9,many,CASSPSYEQYF,TGTGCCAGCAGCCCCTCCTACGAGCAGTACTTC
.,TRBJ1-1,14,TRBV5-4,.,CASSSSGEDTEAFF,TGTGCCAGCAGCTCCTCGGGGGAAGACACTGAAGCTTTCTTT
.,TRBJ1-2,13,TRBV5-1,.,CASSPPDNYGYTF,TGCGCCAGCAGCCCGCCTGATAACTATGGCTACACCTTC
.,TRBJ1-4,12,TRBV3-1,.,CASSSRNEKRFF,TGTGCCAGCAGCTCGCGTAATGAAAAACGGTTTTTT
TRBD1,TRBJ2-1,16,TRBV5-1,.,CASSLFTGGVDNEQFF,TGCGCCAGCAGCTTATTTACAGGGGGCGTCGACAATGAGCAGTTCTTC
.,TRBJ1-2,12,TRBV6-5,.,CASRPPHAGYTF,TGTGCCAGCAGACCCCCACATGCAGGCTACACCTTC
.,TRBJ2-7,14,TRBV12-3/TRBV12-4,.,CASSFVTRRYEQYF,TGTGCCAGCAGTTTCGTCACCCGAAGATACGAGCAGTACTTC
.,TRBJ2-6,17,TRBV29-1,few,CSVLLVETLSGANVLTF,TGCAGCGTTCTCCTCGTGGAAACTCTCTCTGGGGCCAACGTCCTGACTTTC
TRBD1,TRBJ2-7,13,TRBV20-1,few,CSATRDRSYEQYF,TGCAGTGCTACCCGGGACAGATCCTACGAGCAGTACTTC
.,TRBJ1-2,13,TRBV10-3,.,CAISTPSDGLHTF,TGTGCCATCAGTACGCCCTCGGACGGCCTTCACACCTTC